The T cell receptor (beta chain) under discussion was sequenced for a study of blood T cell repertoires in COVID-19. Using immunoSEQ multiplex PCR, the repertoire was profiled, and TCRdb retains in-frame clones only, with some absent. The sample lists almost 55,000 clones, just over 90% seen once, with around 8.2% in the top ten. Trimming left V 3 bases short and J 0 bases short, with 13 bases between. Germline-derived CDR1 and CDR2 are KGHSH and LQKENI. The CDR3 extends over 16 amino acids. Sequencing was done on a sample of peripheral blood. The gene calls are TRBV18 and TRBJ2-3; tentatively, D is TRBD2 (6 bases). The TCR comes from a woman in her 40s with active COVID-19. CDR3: CASSPRFSGSTDTQYF. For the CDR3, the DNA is TGTGCCAGCTCACCGAGGTTTAGCGGTAGCACAGATACGCAGTATTTT.